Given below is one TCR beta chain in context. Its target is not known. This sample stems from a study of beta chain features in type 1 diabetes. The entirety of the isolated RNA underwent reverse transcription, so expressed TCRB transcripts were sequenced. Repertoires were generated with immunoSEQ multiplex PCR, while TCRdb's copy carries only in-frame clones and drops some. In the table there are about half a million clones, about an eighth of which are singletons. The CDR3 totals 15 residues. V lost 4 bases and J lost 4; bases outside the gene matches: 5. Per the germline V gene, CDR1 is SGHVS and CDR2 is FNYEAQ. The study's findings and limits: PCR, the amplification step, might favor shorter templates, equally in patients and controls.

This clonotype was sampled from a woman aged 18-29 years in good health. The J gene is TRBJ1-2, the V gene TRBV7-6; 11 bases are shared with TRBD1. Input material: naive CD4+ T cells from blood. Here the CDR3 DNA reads TGTGCCAGCAGCTCCCCCGGACAGGGGGCCTATGGCTACACCTTC. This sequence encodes CASSSPGQGAYGYTF.